This T cell receptor beta chain was sequenced for a study of cytomegalovirus exposure and HLA in healthy donors. General observations from the study: There were some public TCRs occurring in many donors, but most TCR sequences were rare.

The PCR contained 60 Vbeta and 13 Jbeta primers. Original analysis: An analysis that came later counted roughly 80 million unique TCR beta chains, approximately 12 million shared. The table came from immunoSEQ multiplex PCR; TCRdb's copy has only in-frame clones and leaves some out. V and J calls and clone size are as listed in that table; D and trimming were resolved from the DNA. Of 150,000 to 200,000 clones in the sample, roughly four fifths were seen once. Comment on this clone: Its specificity is not known.

Unmatched junction bases numbered 12, after V lost 7 bases and J lost 1 base. Germline V gene sequence: CDR1 MNHEY, CDR2 SMNVEV (reference sequence). The CDR3 is made up of 17 amino acids. V and J are TRBV27 and TRBJ2-2; 7 positions match TRBD1. The sequenced sample consisted of PBMCs. This TCR derives from a girl aged 10-17 years in good health and CMV-seropositive. The CDR3, as DNA: TGTGCCAGCAATCCCGACAGGGCGTGGGTGAACACCGGGGAGCTGTTTTTT. Translation gives CASNPDRAWVNTGELFF.